One TCR beta chain is described in this entry. Which antigen it targets is not known. Base qualities are not at hand, and no much larger clone is one base apart. This sample is drawn from a study of blood T cell repertoires in COVID-19 (TCRdb year 2020). Regarding the complete study: Collaborator samples came from the United States, Italy and Spain and covered acute and convalescent phases of COVID-19. The prospective study material was composed of cDNA or gDNA derived from T cells, B-cell-depleted T cells, or PBMCs. Deeply sampled blood TCRbeta repertoires from subjects exposed to, actively infected with, or recovered from COVID-19 were included in the dataset. The repertoires were released in a freely available public database intended as a resource for research on the immune response to SARS-CoV-2. The samples were drawn from the first 160 participants of the ongoing ImmuneRACE study and from 950 to 1,500 subjects provided by 6 global collaborators. Sample metadata almost always included a de-identified subject ID, COVID-19 status, age in years and sex. HLA class I and class II types, where available, came from metadata supplied by the sample provider rather than from assay-based typing. Results the study describes overall, beyond this receptor: The quantity of clinical and demographic metadata differed by source and by participant and was supplied without curation.

Trimming leaves V shorter by 7 bases and J shorter by 4 bases, with the junction holding 10 bases beyond the gene matches. The CDR3 contains 14 residues, cysteine and phenylalanine counted. Only CDR3 DNA is held: 42 bases, read in frame from base 1. CDR1 is given as SQVTM and CDR2 as ANQGSEA, both from the germline V gene. Whole blood was collected in K2EDTA tubes by collaborating institutions according to the institutions' own protocols. For TCRbeta analysis, collaborator samples were shipped as frozen whole blood, as isolated PBMCs, or as DNA extracted from either sample type. TCRbeta CDR3 regions were amplified from genomic DNA by means of the immunoSEQ Assay, a bias-controlled multiplex PCR. The source study handled its data this way. The number of nucleated cells in each sample was estimated from the amplification of reference gene primers within the assay. To quantify the absolute abundance of each unique TCRbeta CDR3 rearrangement, sequence reads were collapsed and filtered. Productive Simpson clonality was computed per sample as the square root of Simpson's diversity index over productive rearrangements. The source is immuneACCESS, and TCRdb retained only in-frame sequences with V and J called. Part of the clones is not carried over; for the studies checked, unresolved V genes explain less than half of this, and the remainder is unexplained. Clonal size and the V and J genes are those of that table, whereas D and trimming came from the DNA. This sample lists some 200,000 clones; about 85% were detected once. About a sixth of the sample is taken by the ten largest.

Sequenced material: peripheral blood. The rearrangement combines TRBV29-1 with TRBJ1-1; TRBD1 lines up with 9 middle nucleotides. This receptor was identified in a woman aged 80 or older with active or convalescent COVID-19. At the DNA level, the sequence is TGCAGCGCCTCCCCGGGACAGGGAGGCACTGAAGCTTTCTTT. It is translated as CSASPGQGGTEAFF.